The 17 T cell receptor beta chains given below trace back to one sample, sequenced in a study of blood T cell repertoires in COVID-19 (dated by TCRdb to 2020 to 2022). The library was prepared using the immunoSEQ multiplex PCR assay. TCRdb obtained this table from immuneACCESS and retained in-frame rearrangements with V and J assigned. These tables miss some clones; where compared with another copy, unresolved V genes account for less than half of the shortfall, and the remainder is unexplained. The table for this sample lists about 73,000 clones; 84% of them were counted only once. The ten largest clones add up to around 28% of the sample. The sequenced sample consisted of peripheral blood. All receptors come from a human donor in a cohort sampled during active COVID-19.

V is TRBV4-3 and J is TRBJ1-2; 7 nucleotides line up with TRBD1. This CDR3 contains 15 residues. V lost 3 bases, J lost 2 bases, and 6 bases stayed unmatched. The germline gives CDR1 LGHNA, CDR2 YSLEER. For the CDR3, the DNA is TGCGCCAGCAGCCATAGTAGACAGGGCAACTATGGCTACACCTTC. This encodes CASSHSRQGNYGYTF.

The CDR3 nucleotides are TGTGCCAGCAGTTTATCTTGGTGGCAGGGGAACACCGGGGAGCTGTTTTTT. It translates to CASSLSWWQGNTGELFF. The chain couples TRBV28 to TRBJ2-2; D is possibly TRBD1 (5 bases). Trimming cost V 1 base and J 1 base, with 13 bases left between them. The CDR3 runs 17 residues. Germline CDR1 is MDHEN and CDR2 is SYDVKM.

This clone was seen a single time. Here the CDR3 reads CATSRGLAGLNEQFF. The CDR3 coding sequence is TGTGCCACCAGCAGAGGCTTAGCAGGGTTGAATGAGCAGTTCTTC. The V and J genes are TRBV15 and TRBJ2-1; D perhaps matches TRBD1 (5 bases). Germline CDR1 and CDR2: LNHNV and YYDKDF (reference sequence). The CDR3 runs 15 residues. V lost 1 base and J 7 bases, leaving 14 bases between the germline ends.

The V and J genes are TRBV11-2 and TRBJ1-1; TRBD1 is a possible D gene (6 bases). CDR1 SGHAT and CDR2 FQNNGV come from the germline V gene. V lost 3 bases to trimming and J lost 6 bases, with 17 bases between them. This CDR3 spans 15 amino acids. The CDR3, as DNA: TGTGCCAGCAGCTTCGCCGGGACACCAAGCTCTGAAGCTTTCTTT. This codes for CASSFAGTPSSEAFF.

For this clone: This sample includes further DNA sequences coding for the same CDR3. This sequence joins TRBV7-8 and TRBJ1-5; D possibly corresponds to TRBD1 (6 bases). The CDR3 has 16 residues. From germline, CDR1 is SGHVS and CDR2 FQNEAQ. V lost 0 bases, J lost 0 bases, and 9 bases lay in between. CDR3 in DNA: TGTGCCAGCAGCTTAGCGGGGGGGGCTAGCAATCAGCCCCAGCATTTT. It translates to CASSLAGGASNQPQHF.

This chain uses TRBV6-5 with TRBJ1-4; 8 bases fit TRBD1. The CDR3 runs 15 residues. The V gene's germline CDR1 is MNHEY and CDR2 SVGAGI. V dropped 4 bases and J dropped 4; count of bases not matched to a gene: 5. The CDR3 reads CASSSGQGHNEKLFF. CDR3 sequence (DNA): TGTGCCAGCAGTTCAGGACAGGGACATAATGAAAAACTGTTTTTT.

The chain recombines TRBV6-5 with TRBJ2-7; 8 bases line up with TRBD1. Germline-derived CDR1 and CDR2 are MNHEY and SVGAGI. The CDR3 spans 15 residues. V was clipped by 2 bases and J by 2 bases; unmatched bases: 5. CDR3 DNA sequence: TGTGCCAGCAGTTACGGACAGGGCCCGACCTACGAGCAGTACTTC. Translating it yields CASSYGQGPTYEQYF.

The V call is TRBV24-1, the J call TRBJ2-1, with D possibly matching TRBD2 (5 bases). CDR3 length: 14 amino acids. Germline-derived CDR1 and CDR2 are KGHDR and SFDVKD. V was shortened by 4 bases and J by 4 bases, with 10 bases between the two germline ends. The CDR3 loop is CATSDPDWYNEQFF. The CDR3 DNA is TGTGCCACCAGTGACCCGGACTGGTACAATGAGCAGTTCTTC.

The chain uses TRBV6-5 and TRBJ2-7, with D perhaps matching TRBD1 (5 bases). Per the germline V gene, CDR1 is MNHEY and CDR2 is SVGAGI. The V gene lost 6 bases and the J gene lost 3 bases, with 18 bases spanning the gap. This CDR3 is built from 15 residues. The CDR3 coding sequence is TGTGCCAGCAGCCCCTCAGGGCTGGGAATCTACGAGCAGTACTTC. This encodes CASSPSGLGIYEQYF.

The rearrangement uses TRBV9 and TRBJ2-5; D not resolved. Germline CDR1 reads SGDLS; CDR2 reads YYNGEE. The CDR3 runs 14 residues. Deletions cut 2 bases from V and 2 bases from J, with 10 bases between. The CDR3 DNA reads TGTGCCAGCAGCGTTTTTCGGCGGCAAGAGACCCAGTACTTC. This codes for CASSVFRRQETQYF.

The chain uses TRBV14 and TRBJ1-1, with no clear D. The CDR3 has 14 residues. Trimming removed 0 bases from V and 8 bases from J, with 13 bases in between. The germline V gene encodes CDR1 SGHDN and CDR2 FVKESK. The CDR3 loop is CASSQDHGRGEAFF. Here the CDR3 DNA reads TGTGCCAGCAGCCAAGACCACGGGCGAGGGGAAGCTTTCTTT. The full variable domain, completed using reference TRBV14 and TRBJ1-1, is EAGVTQFPSHSVIEKGQTVTLRCDPISGHDNLYWYRRVMGKEIKFLLHFVKESKQDESGMPNNRFLAERTGGTYSTLKVQPAELEDSGVYFCASSQDHGRGEAFFGQGTRLTVV.

The chain combines TRBV9 with TRBJ1-2, with D unresolved. V gave up 2 bases and J gave up 7 bases, with 15 bases separating them. The CDR3 extends over 14 amino acids. Looked up from germline, CDR1 is SGDLS and CDR2 is YYNGEE. CDR3 amino acids: CASSVAAVARGYTF. The CDR3 bases are TGTGCCAGCAGCGTCGCGGCCGTGGCTCGTGGCTACACCTTC.

This chain links TRBV11-2 with TRBJ2-1; 9 positions match TRBD2. This CDR3 has 14 residues. Germline V gives CDR1 SGHAT, CDR2 FQNNGV. V dropped 8 bases and J dropped 8; count of bases not matched to a gene: 10. CDR3 residues: CASLQAGGPHEQFF. As DNA, the CDR3 is TGTGCCAGCTTACAGGCGGGGGGGCCACATGAGCAGTTCTTC. The full variable domain, completed using reference TRBV11-2 and TRBJ2-1, is EAGVAQSPRYKIIEKRQSVAFWCNPISGHATLYWYQQILGQGPKLLIQFQNNGVVDDSQLPKDRFSAERLKGVDSTLKIQPAKLEDSAVYLCASLQAGGPHEQFFGPGTRLTVL.

The V call is TRBV9, the J call TRBJ2-1; 11 nucleotides match TRBD2. The ends lost 4 bases at V and 9 bases at J; junction bases unmatched: 9. This CDR3 has 15 residues. Germline CDR1 reads SGDLS; CDR2 reads YYNGEE. In DNA form, the CDR3 reads TGTGCCAGCAGCTCACGGACTAGCGGGTATGGTGAGCAGTTCTTC. Translating it yields CASSSRTSGYGEQFF.

The rearrangement links TRBV7-9 to TRBJ2-1, with D maybe TRBD1 (6 bases). The length of the CDR3 is 14 residues. CDR1 and CDR2 (germline): SEHNR, FQNEAQ (reference sequence). V was pared by 2 bases and J by 8 bases, with 13 bases between. DNA for the CDR3: TGTGCCAGCAGCTTACTGGGCAGGGGTCATGAGCAGTTCTTC. The encoded protein is CASSLLGRGHEQFF.

CDR3 loop: CASKSGGSLEQFF. CDR3 nucleotide sequence: TGTGCCAGCAAGAGCGGGGGGTCCCTAGAGCAGTTCTTC. The genes are TRBV2 and TRBJ2-1; 9 bases map to TRBD2. Per germline, CDR1 SNHLY and CDR2 FYNNEI. Trimming took 7 bases from V and 10 from J; bases not matched to a gene: 8. This CDR3 is built from 13 residues.

This CDR3 is CASKGANEQFF. The CDR3 DNA reads TGTGCCAGCAAGGGGGCGAATGAGCAGTTCTTC. The chain recombines TRBV5-4 with TRBJ2-1; 7 bases are a match to TRBD1. V shed 6 bases and J 7 bases; nucleotides not matched to a gene: 1. This CDR3 comprises 11 residues. Germline V gene sequence: CDR1 SGHNT, CDR2 YYREEE (reference sequence). The full variable domain, with the rest looked up from reference TRBV5-4 and TRBJ2-1, is ETGVTQSPTHLIKTRGQQVTLRCSSQSGHNTVSWYQQALGQGPQFIFQYYREEENGRGNFPPRFSGLQFPNYSSELNVNALELDDSALYLCASKGANEQFFGPGTRLTVL.